Listed below are T cell receptor beta chains from one sample, sequenced in a study of CD8+ T cells in alopecia areata. Only in-frame clones appear in the TCRdb table, and some are missing; sequencing was by immunoSEQ multiplex PCR. The data hold some 130,000 clones, with approximately 49% observed a single time. Sequences were derived from CD8+ T cells sorted from blood, sampled at week 0. These receptors all come from a human donor with alopecia areata. Both conserved end residues are trimmed from each CDR3. Fields, in order: V gene, CDR3 protein.

TRBV6-6 | ASSYSTATLGYT
TRBV13 | ASSFSRQETQY
TRBV25-1 | ASSELAVTNTGELF
TRBV29-1 | SATESYEQY
TRBV27 | ASSIGQGGEQF
TRBV7-9 | ASSQGRIYGYT
TRBV27 | ASSWTGGNSPLH
TRBV29-1 | SVEEGLAGAGELF
TRBV7-2 | ASSSRGRYTEAF
TRBV29-1 | SVDPGETEAF
TRBV4-1 | ASSQTTGGKTEAF
TRBV10-2 | ASSDGTGSYEQY
TRBV5-1 | ASSLSDPYEQY
TRBV27 | ASSPQPPGFYEQY
TRBV7-9 | ASSLADRVAKNIQY
TRBV13 | ASSFDDTQY
TRBV7-8 | ASQGALDYGYT
TRBV7-2 | ASTYQGVGLAGEQY
TRBV6-4 | ASSDGTSGGAVDTQY
TRBV4-3 | ASSQDVGGVEGNQPQH
TRBV13 | ASSPSEGETQY
TRBV29-1 | SVVGLEGSSYEQY
TRBV7-8 | ASREDSGGFSYNEQF
TRBV7-9 | ASSLEGGSPLH
TRBV6-9 | ASVAGATWDTQY
TRBV5-6 | ASSLWSGSYNSPLH
TRBV29-1 | SVVSYEQY
TRBV30 | ACTGRGSPLH
TRBV30 | SGLAKNIQY
TRBV27 | ASSLIREDTQY
TRBV11-2 | ASSLDRRGSPLH
TRBV6-4 | ASSGSENTEAF
TRBV29-1 | SVRTDNQPQH
TRBV7-9 | ASSGGPLPYNEQF
TRBV30 | AWSVLAENSPLH
TRBV7-9 | ASSFIVGHYEQY
TRBV5-1 | ASSLGRSQLYGYT
TRBV7-3 | ASSLGAGGSYEQY
TRBV5-6 | ASSWTGSYEQY
TRBV10-2 | ASSEFQGARQPQH
TRBV11-2 | ASSLQGKGTGELF
TRBV1 | TSSQGQGGRYT
TRBV29-1 | STHRVGNTGELF
TRBV29-1 | SVEDPVGEQF
TRBV5-6 | ASSLEAGGNSPLH
TRBV13 | ASSPMTGVEQY